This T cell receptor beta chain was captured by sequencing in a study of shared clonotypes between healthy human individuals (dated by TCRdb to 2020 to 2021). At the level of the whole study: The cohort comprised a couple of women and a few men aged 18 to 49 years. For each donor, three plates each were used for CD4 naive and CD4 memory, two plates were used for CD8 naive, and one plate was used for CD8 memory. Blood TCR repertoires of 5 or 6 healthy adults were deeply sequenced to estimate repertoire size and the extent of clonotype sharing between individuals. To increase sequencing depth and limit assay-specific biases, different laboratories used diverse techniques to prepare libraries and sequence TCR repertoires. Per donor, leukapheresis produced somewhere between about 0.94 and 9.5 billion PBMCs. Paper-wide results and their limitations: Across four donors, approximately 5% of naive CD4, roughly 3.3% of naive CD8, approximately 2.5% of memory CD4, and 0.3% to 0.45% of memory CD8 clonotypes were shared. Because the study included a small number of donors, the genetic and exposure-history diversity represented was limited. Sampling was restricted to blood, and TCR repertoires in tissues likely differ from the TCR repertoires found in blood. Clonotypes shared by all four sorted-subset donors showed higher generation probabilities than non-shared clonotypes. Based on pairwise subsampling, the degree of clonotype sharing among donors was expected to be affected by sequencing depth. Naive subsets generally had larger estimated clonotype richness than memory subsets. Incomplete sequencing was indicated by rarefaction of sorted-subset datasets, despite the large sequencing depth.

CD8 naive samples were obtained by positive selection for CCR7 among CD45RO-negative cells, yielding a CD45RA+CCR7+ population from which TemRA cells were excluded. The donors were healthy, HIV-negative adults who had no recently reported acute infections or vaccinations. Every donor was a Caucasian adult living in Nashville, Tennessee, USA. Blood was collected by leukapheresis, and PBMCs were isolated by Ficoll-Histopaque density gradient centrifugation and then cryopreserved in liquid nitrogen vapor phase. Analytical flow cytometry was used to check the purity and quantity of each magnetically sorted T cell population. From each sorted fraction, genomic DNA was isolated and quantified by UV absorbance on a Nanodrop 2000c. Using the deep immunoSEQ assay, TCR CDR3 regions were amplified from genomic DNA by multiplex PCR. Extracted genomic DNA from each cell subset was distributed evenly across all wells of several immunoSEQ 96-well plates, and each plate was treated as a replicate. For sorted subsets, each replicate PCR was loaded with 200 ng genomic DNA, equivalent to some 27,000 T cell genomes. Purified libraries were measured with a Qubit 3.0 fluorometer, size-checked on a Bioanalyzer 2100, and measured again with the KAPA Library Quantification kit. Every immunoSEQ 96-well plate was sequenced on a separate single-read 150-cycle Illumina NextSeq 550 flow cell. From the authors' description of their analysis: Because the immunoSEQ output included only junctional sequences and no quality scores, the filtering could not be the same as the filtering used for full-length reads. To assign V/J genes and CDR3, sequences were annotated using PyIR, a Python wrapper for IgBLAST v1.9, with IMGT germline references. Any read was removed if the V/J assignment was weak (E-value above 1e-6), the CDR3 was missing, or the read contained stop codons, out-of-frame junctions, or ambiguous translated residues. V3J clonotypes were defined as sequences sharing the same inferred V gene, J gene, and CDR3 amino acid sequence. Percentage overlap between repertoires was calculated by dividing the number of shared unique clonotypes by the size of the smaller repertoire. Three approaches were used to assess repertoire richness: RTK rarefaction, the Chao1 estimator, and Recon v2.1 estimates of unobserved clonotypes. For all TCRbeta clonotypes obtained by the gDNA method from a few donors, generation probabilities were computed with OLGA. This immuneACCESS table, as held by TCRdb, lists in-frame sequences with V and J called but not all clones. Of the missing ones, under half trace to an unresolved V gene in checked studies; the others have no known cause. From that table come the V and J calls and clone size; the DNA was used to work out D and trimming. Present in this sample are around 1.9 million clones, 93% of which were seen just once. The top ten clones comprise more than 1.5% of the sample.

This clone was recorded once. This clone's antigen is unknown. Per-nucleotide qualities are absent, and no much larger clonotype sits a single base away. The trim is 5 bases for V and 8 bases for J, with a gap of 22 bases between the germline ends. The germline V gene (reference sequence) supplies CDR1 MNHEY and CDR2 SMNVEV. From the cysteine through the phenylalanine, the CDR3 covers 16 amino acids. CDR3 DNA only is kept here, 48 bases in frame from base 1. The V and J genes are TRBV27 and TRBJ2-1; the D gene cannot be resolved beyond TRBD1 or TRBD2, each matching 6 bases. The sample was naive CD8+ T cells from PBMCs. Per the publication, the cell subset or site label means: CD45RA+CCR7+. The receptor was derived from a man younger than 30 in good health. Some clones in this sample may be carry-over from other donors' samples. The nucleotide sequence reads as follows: TGTGCCAGCAGTCATATGGGGGGCTTTATGATGGATGAGCAGTTCTTC. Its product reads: CASSHMGGFMMDEQFF.